Listed here are 16 T cell receptor beta chains from one sample, sequenced in a study of cytomegalovirus exposure and HLA in healthy donors. Primers for the PCR totalled 60 Vbeta and 13 Jbeta. Some clones are missing from TCRdb's copy, which holds only in-frame ones; the method was immunoSEQ multiplex PCR. The sample yields 220,000 or so clones, more than 65% seen once. What was sequenced was PBMCs. All receptors derive from a man aged 50 to 60 in good health and CMV-seronegative.

In this sample, this clone turned up a few times. V gene TRBV5-4 combines with J gene TRBJ2-5; TRBD1 is a possible D gene (5 bases). The CDR3 has 15 amino acids. V lost 2 bases to trimming and J lost 4 bases, with 15 bases between them. CDR1 and CDR2 (germline): SGHNT, YYREEE (reference sequence). CDR3 in amino acids: CASSFMTALGETQYF. The CDR3 coding sequence is TGTGCCAGCAGCTTTATGACAGCCCTCGGAGAGACCCAGTACTTC.

The rearrangement uses TRBV4-1 and TRBJ1-5; no clear D. Germline V gene data show CDR1 as MGHRA and CDR2 as YSYEKL. Trimming cost V 4 bases and J 4 bases, with 11 bases left between them. The CDR3 covers 14 residues. CDR3 bases: TGCGCCAGCAGCCCACCCGGGTGGAATCAGCCCCAGCATTTT. This encodes CASSPPGWNQPQHF.

The chain recombines TRBV30 with TRBJ2-7; 10 positions match TRBD2. The CDR3 spans 14 residues. The germline gives CDR1 GTSNPN, CDR2 SVGIG (reference sequence). The ends lost 2 bases at V and 1 base at J; junction bases unmatched: 2. The CDR3 is CAWSLAGASYEQYF. The CDR3, as DNA: TGTGCCTGGAGTCTAGCGGGGGCATCCTACGAGCAGTACTTC. Full variable domain (outside the CDR3, taken from reference TRBV30 and TRBJ2-7): SQTIHQWPATLVQPVGSPLSLECTVEGTSNPNLYWYRQAAGRGLQLLFYSVGIGQISSEVPQNLSASRPQDRQFILSSKKLLLSDSGFYLCAWSLAGASYEQYFGPGTRLTVT.

The chain has TRBV19 and TRBJ1-4, with D uncertain. The CDR3 is made up of 14 amino acids. The ends were cut back, 4 bases at V and 8 bases at J, with 14 bases in the middle. From germline, CDR1 is LNHDA and CDR2 SQIVND (reference sequence). In nucleotides, the CDR3 is TGTGCCAGTAGTAACTCTGCGGGAAGGGAAAAACTGTTTTTT. Protein sequence: CASSNSAGREKLFF.

The chain couples TRBV7-2 to TRBJ2-7; the match to TRBD2 covers 7 bases. This CDR3 spans 14 amino acids. V lost 3 bases to trimming and J lost 2 bases; unmatched junction nucleotides: 4. The germline V gene has CDR1 SGHTA and CDR2 FQGNSA. CDR3 in amino acids: CASSLSGTAYEQYF. As DNA, the CDR3 is TGTGCCAGCAGCTTGAGCGGGACCGCCTACGAGCAGTACTTC.

The rearrangement uses TRBV5-1 and TRBJ2-5; TRBD1 matches 7 bases. After removal of 4 bases from V and 2 bases from J, the junction contained 8 bases not matched to a gene. The germline CDR1 and CDR2 sequences are SGHRS and YFSETQ. The CDR3 spans 15 residues. The CDR3 bases are TGCGCCAGCAGCCCCACCGGGACAGCTCAAGAGACCCAGTACTTC. Its translation: CASSPTGTAQETQYF.

This clone was counted once. The genes are TRBV5-6 and TRBJ1-1, with D uncertain. This CDR3 has 12 amino acids. V was trimmed by 4 bases and J by 9 bases, leaving 13 bases between them. Looked up from germline, CDR1 is SGHDT and CDR2 is YYEEEE. CDR3 region: CASSRVSNQAFF. CDR3 DNA: TGTGCCAGCAGCCGTGTAAGCAACCAAGCTTTCTTT.

The rearrangement joins TRBV18 to TRBJ1-5; D might be TRBD1 (6 bases). The germline CDR1 and CDR2 sequences are KGHSH and LQKENI. V dropped 3 bases and J dropped 0 bases, with 12 bases sitting between them. The CDR3 is 16 amino acids. CDR3 in DNA: TGTGCCAGCTCACCCCGGGACACGAATAGCAATCAGCCCCAGCATTTT. This sequence encodes CASSPRDTNSNQPQHF.

The V and J genes are TRBV5-1 and TRBJ2-1, with 10 nucleotides matching TRBD2. J gave up 6 bases and V 3 bases, and 3 bases lay outside the gene matches. Germline lookup yields CDR1 SGHRS and CDR2 YFSETQ. The CDR3 runs to 14 residues. CDR3 loop: CASSSGLATNEQFF. CDR3 nucleotides: TGCGCCAGCAGCTCGGGACTAGCGACCAATGAGCAGTTCTTC.

The V call is TRBV27, the J call TRBJ1-1; a possible D gene is TRBD1 (5 bases). V was trimmed by 7 bases and J by 8 bases, leaving 23 bases between them. CDR1 and CDR2 from the germline V gene are MNHEY and SMNVEV (reference sequence). This CDR3 has 15 residues. The CDR3 region is CASTSTWGAGSEAFF. The CDR3 DNA reads as TGTGCCAGCACATCGACTTGGGGCGCCGGATCCGAAGCTTTCTTT.

The chain recombines TRBV5-1 with TRBJ2-3; D gene ambiguous. Germline CDR1 reads SGHRS; CDR2 reads YFSETQ. Trimming removed 4 bases from V and 0 bases from J, with 12 bases in between. This CDR3 has 15 amino acids. Here the CDR3 DNA reads TGCGCCAGCAGCAAAGTAGAACGTAGCACAGATACGCAGTATTTT. Amino acid sequence: CASSKVERSTDTQYF.

The rearrangement links TRBV6-6 to TRBJ2-7; 10 bases match TRBD2. This CDR3 contains 15 residues. V gave up 4 bases and J gave up 1 base; unmatched junction bases: 4. CDR1 is MNHNY and CDR2 is SVGAGI in the germline V gene (reference sequence). CDR3 in DNA: TGTGCCAGCAGTTTCACTAGCGGGATTTCCTACGAGCAGTACTTC. It encodes CASSFTSGISYEQYF.

This chain connects TRBV5-6 to TRBJ2-2, with 9 bases that match TRBD2. The CDR3 has 17 amino acids. Germline CDR1 reads SGHDT; CDR2 reads YYEEEE. V dropped 4 bases and J dropped 4; count of bases not matched to a gene: 11. The DNA for the CDR3 is TGTGCCAGCAGCGCCGAATTAGCGGGAGACGGCACCGGGGAGCTGTTTTTT. It encodes CASSAELAGDGTGELFF.

V gene TRBV10-1 combines with J gene TRBJ2-7, with unresolved D. This CDR3 comprises 10 residues. Germline CDR1 reads WNHNN; CDR2 reads SYGVQD (reference sequence). The V gene lost 10 bases and the J gene lost 6 bases, with 10 bases spanning the gap. The CDR3, as DNA: TGCGCCAATAATTGTTCCGAGCAGTACTTC. Translating it yields CANNCSEQYF.

This chain links TRBV29-1 with TRBJ1-2; D gene unclear. This CDR3 contains 9 residues. The germline gives CDR1 SQVTM, CDR2 ANQGSEA. V lost 7 bases to trimming and J lost 8 bases, with 8 bases between them. The CDR3 bases are TGCAGCGCCGGGGAAGGCTACACCTTC. This codes for CSAGEGYTF.

This clone was seen just once. The V gene is TRBV5-1, the J gene TRBJ2-2; D uncertain. This CDR3 comprises 13 residues. Germline CDR1 reads SGHRS; CDR2 reads YFSETQ. Between the trimmed V and J ends, which lost 4 bases and 5 bases, there was a span of 9 bases. DNA of the CDR3: TGCGCCAGCAGCCCAGACGGGACCGGGGAGCTGTTTTTT. Translation gives CASSPDGTGELFF.